This TCR beta chain is from a study of T cell repertoires in cytomegalovirus infection. In the study overall: Epitope selection comprised recently identified HLA-C-restricted CMV epitopes and well-studied HLA-B-restricted CMV epitopes. Based on public TCR beta signatures, there were indications of CMV infection and of a matching HLA type.

Remarks on this clonotype: Its antigen is still unknown.

TCRdb processed the reads anew with MiXCR; each CDR3 protein has one entry. Of more than 300,000 distinct CDR3 sequences listed, roughly a third are singletons. Trimming pared 7 bases from V and 7 bases from J, leaving 16 bases between. Germline V gene lookup returns CDR1 MDHEN and CDR2 SYDVKM. The CDR3 extends over 13 amino acids. Regarding the study as a whole: Dominating the ex vivo response were HLA-C-restricted CMV-specific TCR beta clonotypes. There were carriers of CMV plus the relevant HLA, and cumulative public TCR beta family frequency identified them.

The TCR originated in a human donor in good health (CMV status not recorded). Some clones in this sample may be carry-over from other donors' samples. This chain joins TRBV28 and TRBJ1-2, with D unresolved. The sequencing used cultured PBMCs, collected from culture after CMV antigen stimulation. CDR3 residues: CASIGRFYGGYTF. For the CDR3, the DNA is TGTGCCAGCATTGGCCGTTTCTATGGTGGCTACACCTTC.